This T cell receptor beta chain was found in a study of blood T cell repertoires in COVID-19. At the level of the study: Acute and convalescent COVID-19 specimens originated in the United States, Italy and Spain. T cells, B-cell-depleted T cells, or PBMCs provided the cDNA or gDNA that served as material.

This clone was seen a single time. Compared with germline, one end of the junction differs, possibly owing to a read error. Authors' methods: Estimation of nucleated cell counts was performed using reference gene primer amplification. The data were produced by immunoSEQ multiplex PCR, yet TCRdb's version contains in-frame clones alone and is incomplete. That table supplies the V and J calls and clone size; D and trimming were determined from the DNA. The table shows tens of thousands of clones, with about four fifths occurring only once. The CDR3 has 13 amino acids. CDR1 is KGHSH and CDR2 is LQKENI in the germline V gene.

V usage is TRBV18 and J usage is TRBJ1-6, with D possibly being TRBD1 (5 bases). Material: peripheral blood. The receptor's source is a woman between 55 and 75 years old with acute or convalescent COVID-19. CDR3 amino acids: CANSPGGTSPLHF. The CDR3, as DNA: TGTGCCAACTCACCGGGAGGGACTTCACCCCTCCACTTT.